The clone carrying this T cell receptor delta chain showed up just a few times. Its cognate antigen is unknown. The sample originates from a study of Vδ1+ human thymocytes. Study-wide findings and caveats: Thymic TRG and TRD repertoires appeared highly polyclonal, with Gaussian CDR3 length distributions. The authors advised highly purified populations and single-cell validation. Despite high sort purity, about 20% of thymic T cell receptor delta sequences were Vdelta2. TRD repertoires were essentially private, unlike widely shared TRG clonotypes.

The sorted cells were CD3+ Vdelta1+ Vdelta2- thymocytes from alphabeta-depleted thymus. Sequences come from RNA converted to cDNA by reverse transcription. Multiplex PCR used pooled V-gene forward primers and a constant-region reverse primer to amplify CDR3s. TCRdb used CATT to re-call clones from the multiplex PCR reads. This table has more than 50,000 delta-chain clones, about 16% appearing once. The CDR3 runs to 15 residues. Germline V lookup: CDR1 TSWWSYY, CDR2 QGS. The junction had 7 bases not matched to a gene; V was cut back by 3 bases and J by 3 bases. The chain carries TRDV1 and TRDJ1, with 7 bases matching TRDD3. The specimen was Vdelta1+ gamma-delta thymocytes from the thymus. Subset defined: FACS-sorted CD3+ TCRalphabeta- TCRVdelta1+ TCRVdelta2- thymocytes. This clonotype was sampled from a boy in the first two years of life who had congenital heart surgery. The CDR3, as DNA: TGTGCTCTTGGGGATCCTTCTGGGGGGTCCGATAAACTCATCTTT. Protein sequence: CALGDPSGGSDKLIF.